Reported below is one TCR beta chain. This clonotype was seen repeatedly, ten times or more. The clone's antigen remains unknown. Per-nucleotide qualities are absent, and no much larger clonotype sits a single base away. Measured from the cysteine to the phenylalanine, the CDR3 is 16 residues long. Just the 48-base CDR3 DNA is kept, in frame starting at base 1. V is pruned by 0 bases and J by 7 bases, leaving 9 bases of the junction without a gene match. The sample comes from a study of neurological immune-mediated disorders (dated by TCRdb to the late 2010s). In the study overall: Among the roughly 35 multiple sclerosis patients, approximately 31 had relapsing-remitting MS and 3 had secondary progressive MS. Peripheral blood TCR-beta repertoires from patients with HTLV-I-associated myelopathy (HAM/TSP), patients with multiple sclerosis, and healthy controls were compared in the study using UMI-based sequencing. Of the 65 to 70 subjects in the cohort, around 14 were HAM/TSP patients, approximately 34 were multiple sclerosis patients, and around 20 were healthy controls. Longitudinal samples, technical triplicates and paired sorted CD4+ and CD8+ T-cell subsets, alongside PBMC samples, were included among the roughly 110 TCR-beta libraries. Points the paper makes about the study in general: Expanded clones from different subjects shared no identical CDR3 amino acid sequences, which suggests that TCR-beta repertoires were private in all groups. In a phylogenetic analysis, the repertoires of 18 out of 34 MS patients fell into a single cluster of related CDR3 sequences, pointing to a possible signature at the repertoire level. The MS cluster showed no association with clinical or MRI features, and the authors stated that larger cohorts are needed. TCR clonal expansion was highest in HAM/TSP patients and lowest in MS patients, with MS patients falling below even healthy controls.

To synthesize cDNA, template-switch 5'RACE was performed with a primer carrying a 10-nucleotide random unique molecular identifier so that each TCR transcript was tagged. Every sequencing run covered 15-18 subjects and yielded more than 160 million TCR-beta sequences. The RNeasy kit was used for extraction of total RNA. The KAPA Real-time Library Amplification kit was used to amplify TCR-beta VDJ regions with primers for the TCR constant region and the 5'RACE anchor. A first PCR added sample indexes and Illumina adaptors, and a second PCR then raised library yield. After Ampure bead purification, the TCR product of roughly 650 bp was size-selected on a 2% E-gel SizeSelection system. Before pooling, library quality was checked on a Bioanalyzer, concentration was measured with Qubit, and libraries were quantified with the Kapa Library Quantification kit. An Illumina HiSeq 2500 sequenced the libraries paired-end 2 x 150 bp. To increase sequence diversity, roughly 24-32% phiX was spiked into each library pool. Under the source paper's analysis protocol: Quality-filtered reads were processed with the UMI-based MiGEC pipeline, and over 90% of raw TCR sequences were removed by the MiGEC pipeline during error correction. VDJ genes were aligned to IMGT germline references, and each clonotype was defined by a unique CDR3 amino acid sequence together with V-J genes. Clonal expansion, Shannon diversity, and CDR3 relatedness (CalcPairwiseDistances, ClusterSamples) were evaluated with VDJtools, and phylogenetic trees were built with CLCbio workbench. A clone was classed as expanded if it had 8 or more unique UMIs, a cutoff based on coefficient-of-variation modelling across technical triplicates. The public reads were reprocessed in TCRdb via fastp at Q25 and MiXCR, keeping in-frame beta chains. Each record represents a unique CDR3 protein, reported with the most common genes and DNA among its rows. For this entry, the V and J calls and clone size follow TCRdb and not the study's own pipeline. The sample table holds 95,000 or so distinct CDR3 sequences, of which roughly 4% were seen once. 5% to 6.5% of the sample is taken by the ten largest.

For unsorted PBMC libraries, 2 million PBMCs were used after storage in RNAlater at -80 degrees C until RNA extraction. The multiple sclerosis patients were enrolled in a US clinical protocol that evaluated disease progression with magnetic resonance imaging. Peripheral blood was subjected to Ficoll-Hypaque density gradient centrifugation to isolate PBMCs, which were then cryopreserved in liquid nitrogen. The chain couples TRBV12-3 or TRBV12-4 to TRBJ2-1; TRBD2 matches 7 bases in the middle. The TCR originated in a woman under 30 with multiple sclerosis. Sequencing was performed on PBMCs. The DNA sequence follows: TGTGCCAGCAGTTTAGCGGGGGGAGGGTGGAGGAATGAGCAGTTCTTC. The resulting protein is CASSLAGGGWRNEQFF.